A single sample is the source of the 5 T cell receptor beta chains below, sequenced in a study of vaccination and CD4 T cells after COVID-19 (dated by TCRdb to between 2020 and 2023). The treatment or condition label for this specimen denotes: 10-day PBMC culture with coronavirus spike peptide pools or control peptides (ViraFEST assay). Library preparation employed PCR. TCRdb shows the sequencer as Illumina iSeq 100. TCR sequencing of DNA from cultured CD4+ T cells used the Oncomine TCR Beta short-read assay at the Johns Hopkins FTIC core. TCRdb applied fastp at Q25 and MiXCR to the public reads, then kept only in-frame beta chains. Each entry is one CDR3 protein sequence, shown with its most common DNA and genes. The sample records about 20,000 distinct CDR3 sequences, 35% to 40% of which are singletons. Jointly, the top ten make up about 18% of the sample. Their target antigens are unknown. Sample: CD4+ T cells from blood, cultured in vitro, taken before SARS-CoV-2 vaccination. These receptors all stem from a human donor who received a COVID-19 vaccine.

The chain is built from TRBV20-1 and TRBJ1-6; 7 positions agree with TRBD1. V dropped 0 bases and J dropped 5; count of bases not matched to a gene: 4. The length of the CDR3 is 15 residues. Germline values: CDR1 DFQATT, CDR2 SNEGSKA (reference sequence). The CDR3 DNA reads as TGCAGTGCTAGAGAACTGGGACAGCATAATTCACCCCTCCACTTT. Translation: CSARELGQHNSPLHF.

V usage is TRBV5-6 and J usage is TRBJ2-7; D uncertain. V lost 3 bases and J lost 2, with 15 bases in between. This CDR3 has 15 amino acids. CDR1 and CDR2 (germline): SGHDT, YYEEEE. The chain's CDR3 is CASSSTPWSTYEQYF. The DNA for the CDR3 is TGTGCCAGCAGCTCGACCCCGTGGTCAACCTACGAGCAGTACTTC.

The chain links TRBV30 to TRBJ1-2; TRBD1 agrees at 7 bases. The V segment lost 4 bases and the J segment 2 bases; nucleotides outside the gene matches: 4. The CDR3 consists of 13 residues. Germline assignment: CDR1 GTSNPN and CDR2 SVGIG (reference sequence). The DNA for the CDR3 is TGTGCCTGGAATCAACAGGGGAACTATGGCTACACCTTC. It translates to CAWNQQGNYGYTF.

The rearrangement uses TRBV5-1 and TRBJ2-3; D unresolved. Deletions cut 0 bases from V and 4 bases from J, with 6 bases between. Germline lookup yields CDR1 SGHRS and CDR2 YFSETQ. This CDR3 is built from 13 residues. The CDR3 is CASSLGPADTQYF. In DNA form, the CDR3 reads TGCGCCAGCAGCTTGGGACCGGCAGATACGCAGTATTTT. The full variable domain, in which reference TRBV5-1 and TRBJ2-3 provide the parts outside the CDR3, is KAGVTQTPRYLIKTRGQQVTLSCSPISGHRSVSWYQQTPGQGLQFLFEYFSETQRNKGNFPGRFSGRQFSNSRSEMNVSTLELGDSALYLCASSLGPADTQYFGPGTRLTVL.

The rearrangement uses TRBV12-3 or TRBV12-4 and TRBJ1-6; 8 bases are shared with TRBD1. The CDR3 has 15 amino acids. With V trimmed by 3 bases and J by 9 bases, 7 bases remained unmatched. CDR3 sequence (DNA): TGTGCCAGCAGTTTGTCCAGGGGGCCTAGTTCACCCCTCCACTTT. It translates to CASSLSRGPSSPLHF.